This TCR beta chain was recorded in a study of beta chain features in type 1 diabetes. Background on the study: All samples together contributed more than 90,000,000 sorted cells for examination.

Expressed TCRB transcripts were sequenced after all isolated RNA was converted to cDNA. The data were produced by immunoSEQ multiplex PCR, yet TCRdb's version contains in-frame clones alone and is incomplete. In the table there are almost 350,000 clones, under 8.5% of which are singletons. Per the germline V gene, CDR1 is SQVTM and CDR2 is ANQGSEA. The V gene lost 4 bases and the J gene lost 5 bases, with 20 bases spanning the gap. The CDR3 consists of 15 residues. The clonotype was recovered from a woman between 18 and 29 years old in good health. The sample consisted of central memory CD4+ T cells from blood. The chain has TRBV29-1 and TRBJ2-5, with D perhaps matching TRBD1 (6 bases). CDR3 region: CSVVQGLFQIETQYF. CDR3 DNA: TGCAGCGTTGTACAGGGTTTATTTCAAATTGAGACCCAGTACTTC. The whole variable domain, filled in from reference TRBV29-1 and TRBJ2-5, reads SAVISQKPSRDICQRGTSLTIQCQVDSQVTMMFWYRQQPGQSLTLIATANQGSEATYESGFVIDKFPISRPNLTFSTLTVSNMSPEDSSIYLCSVVQGLFQIETQYFGPGTRLLVL.